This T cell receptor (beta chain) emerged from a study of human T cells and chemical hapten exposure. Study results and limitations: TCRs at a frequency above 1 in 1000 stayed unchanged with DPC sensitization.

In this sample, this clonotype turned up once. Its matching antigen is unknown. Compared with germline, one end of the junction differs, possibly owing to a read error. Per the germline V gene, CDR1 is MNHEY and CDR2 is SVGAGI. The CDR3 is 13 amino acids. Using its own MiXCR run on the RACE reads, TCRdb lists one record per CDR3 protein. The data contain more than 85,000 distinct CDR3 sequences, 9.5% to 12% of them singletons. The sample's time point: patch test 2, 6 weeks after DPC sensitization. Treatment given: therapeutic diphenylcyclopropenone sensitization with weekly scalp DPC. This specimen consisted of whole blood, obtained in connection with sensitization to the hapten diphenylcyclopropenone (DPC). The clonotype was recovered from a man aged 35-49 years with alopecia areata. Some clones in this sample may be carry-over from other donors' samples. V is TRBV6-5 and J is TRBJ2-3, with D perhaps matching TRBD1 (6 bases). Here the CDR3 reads CASTKGPTGTQYF. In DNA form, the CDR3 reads TGTGCCAGCACAAAGGGCCCGACAGGTACGCAGTATTTT.